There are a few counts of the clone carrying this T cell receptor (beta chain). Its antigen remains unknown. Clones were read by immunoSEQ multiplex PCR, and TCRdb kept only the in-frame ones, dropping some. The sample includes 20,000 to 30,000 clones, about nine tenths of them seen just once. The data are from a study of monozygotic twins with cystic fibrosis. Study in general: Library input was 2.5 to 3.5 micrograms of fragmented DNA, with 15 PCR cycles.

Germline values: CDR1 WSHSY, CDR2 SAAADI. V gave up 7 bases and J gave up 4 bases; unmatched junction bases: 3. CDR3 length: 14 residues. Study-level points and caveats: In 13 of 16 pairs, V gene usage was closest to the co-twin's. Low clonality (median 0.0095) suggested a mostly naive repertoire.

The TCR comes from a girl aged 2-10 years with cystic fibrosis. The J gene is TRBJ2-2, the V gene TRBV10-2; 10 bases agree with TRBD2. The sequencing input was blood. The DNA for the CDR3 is TGCGCCAGCACCACTAGCGGGGTCACCGGGGAGCTGTTTTTT. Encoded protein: CASTTSGVTGELFF.